Below, 25 T cell receptor beta chains from the same sample are listed, as sequenced in a study of beta chain features in type 1 diabetes. Broader study findings: Among all four CD4+ subsets, Type 1 diabetes patients had TCRB CDR3s that were moderately but significantly shorter.

Their antigens are not known. Expressed TCRB transcripts were sequenced because the isolated RNA had all been reverse transcribed beforehand. Measured with immunoSEQ multiplex PCR; TCRdb has only the in-frame clones, and not every one. The table includes about 27,000 clones, roughly 50% detected once. Sequencing was carried out using Tregs from blood. Every receptor here comes from a woman aged 18-29 years with type 1 diabetes.

The chain employs TRBV11-2 and TRBJ2-1; tentatively, D is TRBD2 (6 bases). The germline V and J ends were trimmed by 5 bases and 8 bases, with 16 bases remaining between them. The CDR3 extends over 14 amino acids. Germline loops: CDR1 SGHAT, CDR2 FQNNGV. CDR3 coding DNA: TGTGCCAGCAGCAGCCCTAGGCGGGGACATGAGCAGTTCTTC. This gives the protein CASSSPRRGHEQFF.

V and J are TRBV14 and TRBJ2-2, with TRBD2 matching over 11 bases. Losses at the gene ends were 3 bases for V and 4 bases for J; bases not matched to a gene: 4. Germline lookup yields CDR1 SGHDN and CDR2 FVKESK. CDR3 length equals 16 residues. CDR3: CASSHLAGGVTGELFF. CDR3 nucleotides: TGTGCCAGCAGCCACCTAGCGGGAGGCGTCACCGGGGAGCTGTTTTTT.

This rearrangement joins TRBV27 to TRBJ2-1, with no clear D. This CDR3 is 12 amino acids long. V lost 5 bases, J lost 15 bases, and 17 bases lay in between. Germline V gene data show CDR1 as MNHEY and CDR2 as SMNVEV (reference sequence). CDR3 in DNA: TGTGCCAGCAGTCGCCCACAGCTCCCGTTGTTCTTC. This gives the protein CASSRPQLPLFF.

In its sample, this clone ranks as medium-sized. V usage is TRBV19 and J usage is TRBJ2-2; the match to TRBD2 covers 12 bases. V was clipped by 4 bases and J by 4 bases; unmatched bases: 4. Looked up from germline, CDR1 is LNHDA and CDR2 is SQIVND (reference sequence). The CDR3 contains 16 residues. CDR3 in amino acids: CASSRGLAGSTGELFF. The CDR3, as DNA: TGTGCCAGTAGTAGGGGACTAGCGGGTTCCACCGGGGAGCTGTTTTTT. The full variable domain, its missing parts supplied by reference TRBV19 and TRBJ2-2, is DGGITQSPKYLFRKEGQNVTLSCEQNLNHDAMYWYRQDPGQGLRLIYYSQIVNDFQKGDIAEGYSVSREKKESFPLTVTSAQKNPTAFYLCASSRGLAGSTGELFFGEGSRLTVL.

The chain combines TRBV6-5 with TRBJ2-1; 8 positions match TRBD2. The CDR3 sequence is 15 residues long. Germline values: CDR1 MNHEY, CDR2 SVGAGI. Trimming removed 4 bases from V and 8 bases from J; junction bases left unmatched: 10. CDR3 region: CASSSIRLAIHEQFF. Here the CDR3 DNA reads TGTGCCAGCAGTTCAATACGACTAGCGATCCATGAGCAGTTCTTC.

The chain uses TRBV5-1 and TRBJ1-5, with a tentative D call TRBD1 (6 bases). Per germline, CDR1 SGHRS and CDR2 YFSETQ. Trimming took 0 bases from V and 6 from J, leaving 10 bases between them. CDR3 length: 14 residues. The CDR3 DNA is TGCGCCAGCAGCTTGGCGGGGGGGCCTCAGCCCCAGCATTTT. Amino acids: CASSLAGGPQPQHF.

The J gene is TRBJ2-7, the V gene TRBV7-2; tentative D call: TRBD2 (5 bases). V was cut by 10 bases and J by 0 bases, with 10 bases left in between. The CDR3 is 12 amino acids. Germline CDR1 is SGHTA and CDR2 is FQGNSA. Here the CDR3 reads CATKRTSYEQYV. The CDR3, as DNA: TGTGCCACCAAGCGGACCTCCTACGAGCAGTACGTC.

This chain joins TRBV10-1 and TRBJ2-2, with 13 bases lining up with TRBD2. This CDR3 is built from 17 residues. Germline loops: CDR1 WNHNN, CDR2 SYGVQD (reference sequence). Unmatched junction bases numbered 7, after V lost 6 bases and J lost 3 bases. The CDR3 DNA reads as TGCGCCAGCAGCGGACTAGCGGGAGCGGGGGACACCGGGGAGCTGTTTTTT. This gives the protein CASSGLAGAGDTGELFF.

V is TRBV5-1 and J is TRBJ2-2; 11 bases line up with TRBD2. CDR1 is SGHRS and CDR2 is YFSETQ in the germline V gene. With V trimmed by 2 bases and J by 6 bases, 6 bases remained unmatched. This CDR3 has 16 amino acids. For the CDR3, the DNA is TGCGCCAGCAGCTTCTTAGCGGGAGGGCCCGCCGGGGAGCTGTTTTTT. Amino acid sequence: CASSFLAGGPAGELFF.

The chain is built from TRBV19 and TRBJ1-5, with D hard to call. In germline, CDR1 is LNHDA, CDR2 SQIVND (reference sequence). V lost 1 base and J 7 bases, leaving 5 bases between the germline ends. This CDR3 region has 12 residues. The DNA for the CDR3 is TGTGCCAGTAGTATAGTTCCGCAGCCCCAGCATTTT. Amino acid sequence: CASSIVPQPQHF.

This chain uses TRBV5-1 with TRBJ2-3; 11 bases agree with TRBD2. The CDR3 has 15 amino acids. With V trimmed by 2 bases and J by 6 bases, 5 bases remained unmatched. Germline CDR1 and CDR2: SGHRS and YFSETQ. This chain's CDR3 is CASSFTSGGPDTQYF. The CDR3 DNA sequence: TGCGCCAGCAGCTTCACTAGCGGGGGACCTGATACGCAGTATTTT.

This clone has only a few counts. The chain is built from TRBV7-2 and TRBJ2-1; 7 positions agree with TRBD2. V gave up 0 bases and J gave up 4 bases; unmatched junction bases: 6. Germline CDR1 SGHTA, CDR2 FQGNSA. The CDR3 loop spans 16 amino acids. The CDR3 reads CASSLAISGVYNEQFF. The CDR3 coding sequence is TGTGCCAGCAGCTTAGCCATCAGCGGGGTATACAATGAGCAGTTCTTC.

The chain uses TRBV27 and TRBJ2-3, with 11 bases that match TRBD2. In germline, CDR1 is MNHEY, CDR2 SMNVEV (reference sequence). The V gene end was trimmed by 5 bases and the J gene end by 3 bases; junction bases not matched to a gene: 10. This CDR3 comprises 17 residues. CDR3: CASSARLAGWGTDTQYF. CDR3 DNA: TGTGCCAGCAGTGCTCGACTAGCGGGATGGGGGACAGATACGCAGTATTTT.

The sample holds a few counts of this clone. The chain employs TRBV10-3 and TRBJ2-7, with 10 bases identical to TRBD2. Germline V gives CDR1 ENHRY, CDR2 SYGVKD. Trimming removed 10 bases from V and 0 bases from J; junction bases left unmatched: 6. The CDR3 is 14 amino acids. The CDR3 here is CATKSGRASYEQYF. As DNA, the CDR3 is TGTGCCACCAAAAGCGGGAGGGCCTCCTACGAGCAGTACTTC.

This chain uses TRBV9 with TRBJ2-1; 14 bases match TRBD2. Per the germline V gene, CDR1 is SGDLS and CDR2 is YYNGEE. The CDR3 extends over 16 amino acids. The J segment lost 5 bases and the V segment lost 4 bases, leaving 5 bases of the junction unmatched. CDR3 DNA: TGTGCCAGCAGCAGAAGGGGACTAGCGGGAGACAATGAGCAGTTCTTC. Translated: CASSRRGLAGDNEQFF.

The chain carries TRBV5-4 and TRBJ2-3; D might be TRBD2 (6 bases). Trimming took off 2 bases at V and 3 bases at J, with 16 bases between the two ends. Germline lookup yields CDR1 SGHNT and CDR2 YYREEE (reference sequence). This CDR3 has 16 residues. The CDR3 nucleotides are TGTGCCAGCAGCTTCCAACTAGCCCCTGAAACAGATACGCAGTATTTT. Translated: CASSFQLAPETDTQYF.

The V gene is TRBV18, the J gene TRBJ2-3; 8 nucleotides line up with TRBD2. CDR3 size: 15 residues. Germline V gene lookup returns CDR1 KGHSH and CDR2 LQKENI. With V trimmed by 0 bases and J by 2 bases, 1 base remained unmatched. CDR3 sequence: CASSPPAGVTDTQYF. The CDR3 nucleotides read TGTGCCAGCTCACCACCAGCGGGGGTCACAGATACGCAGTATTTT.

This rearrangement joins TRBV7-2 to TRBJ2-1; the match to TRBD2 covers 8 bases. This CDR3 has 15 amino acids. CDR1 and CDR2 from the germline V gene are SGHTA and FQGNSA. The V and J ends lost 5 bases and 7 bases, in that order; junction bases with no gene match: 10. CDR3 in amino acids: CASSPSGLVRNEQFF. CDR3 sequence (DNA): TGTGCCAGCAGCCCGTCGGGACTAGTACGTAATGAGCAGTTCTTC.

This chain uses TRBV28 with TRBJ2-5; 7 nucleotides align to TRBD2. The V gene's germline CDR1 is MDHEN and CDR2 SYDVKM. V lost 3 bases, J lost 5 bases, and 6 bases stayed unmatched. CDR3 length: 14 amino acids. CDR3 nucleotide sequence: TGTGCCAGCAGTTTGGGAGGGTCCGCCGAGACCCAGTACTTC. Encoded protein: CASSLGGSAETQYF.

V is TRBV29-1 and J is TRBJ1-1; D perhaps matches TRBD1 (5 bases). Trimming stripped 5 bases from V and 4 bases from J, with 14 bases between. Germline loops: CDR1 SQVTM, CDR2 ANQGSEA. The length of the CDR3 is 13 residues. The CDR3 reads CSVRHPGGTEAFF. The CDR3 nucleotides read TGCAGCGTTCGCCATCCCGGGGGCACTGAAGCTTTCTTT. The whole variable domain, remainder taken from reference TRBV29-1 and TRBJ1-1, is SAVISQKPSRDICQRGTSLTIQCQVDSQVTMMFWYRQQPGQSLTLIATANQGSEATYESGFVIDKFPISRPNLTFSTLTVSNMSPEDSSIYLCSVRHPGGTEAFFGQGTRLTVV.

The chain couples TRBV7-9 to TRBJ1-1; 11 positions match TRBD1. In germline, CDR1 is SEHNR, CDR2 FQNEAQ (reference sequence). This CDR3 spans 16 amino acids. The ends lost 5 bases at V and 11 bases at J; junction bases unmatched: 16. CDR3 in amino acids: CASSHRLVNGTGGAFF. DNA for the CDR3: TGTGCCAGCAGCCATCGCTTGGTGAATGGGACAGGGGGGGCTTTCTTT.

This sequence joins TRBV28 and TRBJ1-3, with 7 bases lining up with TRBD1. The germline V gene encodes CDR1 MDHEN and CDR2 SYDVKM. This CDR3 has 14 residues. V trimming: 8 bases; J trimming: 0 bases; junction bases outside the gene matches: 4. CDR3 region: CASGQDYSGNTIYF. CDR3 bases: TGTGCCAGCGGACAGGACTACTCTGGAAACACCATATATTTT.

This clone was seen just once. The chain employs TRBV6-1 and TRBJ2-5; D is uncertain. V was clipped by 6 bases and J by 2 bases, with 13 bases between them. This CDR3 region has 14 residues. The germline V gene has CDR1 MNHNS and CDR2 SASEGT. CDR3 region: CASRGHGLQETQYF. As DNA, the CDR3 is TGTGCCAGCAGGGGCCATGGGCTACAAGAGACCCAGTACTTC.

V gene TRBV28 combines with J gene TRBJ1-2; D gene uncertain. V gave up 10 bases and J gave up 1 base, with 10 bases separating them. The CDR3 is made up of 12 amino acids. Germline assignment: CDR1 MDHEN and CDR2 SYDVKM. CDR3 in amino acids: CATQPGNYGYTF. For the CDR3, the DNA is TGTGCCACCCAACCGGGTAACTATGGCTACACCTTC.

Only one count was recorded for this clone. The chain couples TRBV6-1 to TRBJ2-5; 9 nucleotides align to TRBD1. Germline CDR1 MNHNS, CDR2 SASEGT. The ends lost 6 bases at V and 4 bases at J; junction bases unmatched: 9. This CDR3 is 15 amino acids long. CDR3 residues: CASRPGQGKAETQYF. The CDR3 nucleotides are TGTGCCAGCAGACCAGGACAGGGGAAGGCAGAGACCCAGTACTTC.